This entry describes one T cell receptor beta chain. J was trimmed by 0 bases and V by 5 bases; bases with no gene match: 5. This CDR3 has 16 amino acids. CDR1 and CDR2 (germline): SEHNR, FQNEAQ (reference sequence). The sample comes from a study of blood T cell repertoires in COVID-19. Cohorts were based on clinical histories the participants reported. The method was immunoSEQ multiplex PCR; TCRdb's version includes in-frame clones alone and lacks a portion of them. Seen here are some 360,000 clones, almost 90% observed once, and the top ten hold over 1%. The J gene is TRBJ2-1, the V gene TRBV7-9; TRBD2 matches at 9 bases. The clonotype originates from a woman in her twenties or thirties who had been exposed to COVID-19. The sample was PBMCs or T cells enriched from blood (not recorded which). The CDR3 bases are TGTGCCAGCAGCAAAAATAGCGGGAGCTCCTACAATGAGCAGTTCTTC. Translation gives CASSKNSGSSYNEQFF.